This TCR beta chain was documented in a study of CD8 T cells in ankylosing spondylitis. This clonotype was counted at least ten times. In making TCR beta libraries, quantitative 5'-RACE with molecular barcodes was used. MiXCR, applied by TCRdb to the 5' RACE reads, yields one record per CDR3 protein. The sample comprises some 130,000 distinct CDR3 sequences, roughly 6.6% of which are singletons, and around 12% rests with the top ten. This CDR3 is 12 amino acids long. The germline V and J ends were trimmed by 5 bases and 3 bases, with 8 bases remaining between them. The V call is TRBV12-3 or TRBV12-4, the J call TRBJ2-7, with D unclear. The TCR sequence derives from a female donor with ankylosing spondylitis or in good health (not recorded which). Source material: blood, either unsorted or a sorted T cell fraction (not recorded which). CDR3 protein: CASSPLGYEQYF. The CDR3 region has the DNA TGTGCCAGCAGTCCCCTGGGCTACGAGCAGTACTTC.